One and the same sample provided the 8 T cell receptor beta chains below, sequenced in a study of PD-L1 blockade in urothelial cancer. Assay used: immunoSEQ multiplex PCR; TCRdb lists only in-frame clones, some missing. The sample holds some 45,000 clones; about 87% are singletons and the top ten take 3.5% to 5%. Material: PBMCs, obtained around atezolizumab (anti-PD-L1) treatment. The receptors were sampled from an elderly man with urothelial cancer.

The chain combines TRBV25-1 with TRBJ1-1, with D possibly being TRBD1 (5 bases). The CDR3 covers 14 residues. The germline V gene has CDR1 MGHDK and CDR2 SYGVNS. The V gene lost 1 base and the J gene lost 1 base, with 7 bases spanning the gap. CDR3 bases: TGTGCCAGCAGTGAATGGGGGGGGAACACTGAAGCTTTCTTT. It codes for CASSEWGGNTEAFF. The entire variable domain, with the rest obtained from reference TRBV25-1 and TRBJ1-1, is as follows: EADIYQTPRYLVIGTGKKITLECSQTMGHDKMYWYQQDPGMELHLIHYSYGVNSTEKGDLSSESTVSRIRTEHFPLTLESARPSHTSQYLCASSEWGGNTEAFFGQGTRLTVV.

This sequence joins TRBV5-4 and TRBJ2-3, with TRBD1 matching 11 bases. Germline V gives CDR1 SGHNT, CDR2 YYREEE (reference sequence). With V trimmed by 5 bases and J by 5 bases, 4 bases remained unmatched. There are 14 residues in the CDR3. The CDR3 protein is CASRPDRGQDTQYF. CDR3 bases: TGTGCCAGCAGACCGGACAGGGGGCAAGATACGCAGTATTTT.

The J gene is TRBJ1-2, the V gene TRBV7-9; D is unclear. CDR1 is SEHNR and CDR2 is FQNEAQ in the germline V gene (reference sequence). This CDR3 is built from 13 residues. V gave up 7 bases and J gave up 8 bases, with 17 bases separating them. In DNA, the CDR3 is TGTGCCAGCACGGGTCTTTCCCCCGGGGGCTACACCTTC. It specifies CASTGLSPGGYTF.

This chain joins TRBV15 and TRBJ1-4; 7 bases are shared with TRBD1. V trimming: 5 bases; J trimming: 0 bases; junction bases outside the gene matches: 15. Germline assignment: CDR1 LNHNV and CDR2 YYDKDF (reference sequence). CDR3 length: 19 residues. CDR3 loop: CATSETGQPLIATNEKLFF. The CDR3 DNA sequence: TGTGCCACCAGCGAGACGGGACAGCCTTTGATAGCAACTAATGAAAAACTGTTTTTT.

This chain joins TRBV27 and TRBJ2-1, with 7 bases matching TRBD1. V gave up 2 bases and J gave up 2 bases; unmatched junction bases: 6. The germline CDR1 and CDR2 sequences are MNHEY and SMNVEV (reference sequence). The CDR3 loop spans 16 amino acids. In DNA, the CDR3 is TGTGCCAGCAGTTTAAGAAGGGGGACAGCCTACAATGAGCAGTTCTTC. It translates to CASSLRRGTAYNEQFF.

With respect to this clone: One end of the junction varies from germline; a read error may be responsible. The chain is built from TRBV6-1 and TRBJ1-1; D is possibly TRBD1 (5 bases). The germline V gene encodes CDR1 MNHNS and CDR2 SASEGT. This CDR3 is 16 amino acids long. CDR3 sequence reads: CASSEGRRAWGAEAFF. The CDR3 DNA reads as TGTGCCAGCAGCGAAGGCCGGCGGGCCTGGGGGGCTGAAGCTTTCTTT.

This chain uses TRBV18 with TRBJ1-1; weak D call: TRBD1 (5 bases). The V end was cut by 4 bases, the J end by 7 bases, with 10 bases between. This CDR3 spans 12 amino acids. The V gene's germline CDR1 is KGHSH and CDR2 LQKENI. CDR3 sequence (DNA): TGTGCCAGCTCACTTAGCGGGGGTGAAGCTTTCTTT. Protein: CASSLSGGEAFF. Full variable domain (remainder filled in from reference TRBV18 and TRBJ1-1): NAGVMQNPRHLVRRRGQEARLRCSPMKGHSHVYWYRQLPEEGLKFMVYLQKENIIDESGMPKERFSAEFPKEGPSILRIQQVVRGDSAAYFCASSLSGGEAFFGQGTRLTVV.

This sequence joins TRBV18 and TRBJ1-5; 7 bases align to TRBD1. This CDR3 spans 13 amino acids. Germline V lookup: CDR1 KGHSH, CDR2 LQKENI. Trimming removed 6 bases from V and 7 bases from J; junction bases left unmatched: 6. The CDR3 bases are TGTGCCAGCTCTTGGGGGGACAGCCAGCCCCAGCATTTT. It translates to CASSWGDSQPQHF.